Reported below is one TCR beta chain. The antigen is unknown. V was pared by 6 bases and J by 2 bases, with 8 bases of the junction left unmatched. CDR3 size: 15 residues. Germline CDR1 reads MGHRA; CDR2 reads YSYEKL. cDNA was made from about 510 ng RNA using alpha and beta constant primers. Using multiplexing indices, alpha and beta chain libraries were generated apart by chain-specific third strand synthesis. TCRdb called the 5' RACE reads again in MiXCR, with one record for every CDR3 protein. The table includes 8,100 or so distinct CDR3 sequences, 9.3% detected once. Whole blood was used without fractionation, so all unsorted peripheral T cells were included. This specimen comes from a study of HIV-infected patients and healthy controls. General observations from the study: HIV+ repertoires were severely depleted of MAIT alpha-chain CDR3s, unlike healthy controls. HIV-infected repertoires had significantly higher mean Gini indices than controls, possibly reflecting oligoclonality. Compared with untreated HIV+ repertoires, healthy controls showed roughly threefold more distinct CDR3s and higher Shannon diversity. The study did not determine the donors' HLA types.

This rearrangement joins TRBV4-1 to TRBJ2-3, with 7 bases matching TRBD2. This sequence originates from an adult with HIV infection. Specimen: blood, collected before antiretroviral therapy. The CDR3, as DNA: TGCGCCAGCAGAAAGCTAGCGGAGGTCACAGATACGCAGTATTTT. This gives the protein CASRKLAEVTDTQYF.